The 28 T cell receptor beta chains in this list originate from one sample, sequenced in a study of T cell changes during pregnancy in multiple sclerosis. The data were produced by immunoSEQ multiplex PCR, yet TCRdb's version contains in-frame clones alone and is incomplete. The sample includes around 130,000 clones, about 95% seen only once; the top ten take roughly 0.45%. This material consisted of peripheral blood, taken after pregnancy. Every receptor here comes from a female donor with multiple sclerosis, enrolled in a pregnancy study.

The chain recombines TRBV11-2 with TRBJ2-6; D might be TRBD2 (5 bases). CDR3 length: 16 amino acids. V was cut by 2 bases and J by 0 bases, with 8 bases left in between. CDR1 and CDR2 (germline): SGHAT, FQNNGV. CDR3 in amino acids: CASSLYGSSGANVLTF. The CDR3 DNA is TGTGCCAGCAGCTTATATGGGAGCTCTGGGGCCAACGTCCTGACTTTC. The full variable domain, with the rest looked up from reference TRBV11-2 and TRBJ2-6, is EAGVAQSPRYKIIEKRQSVAFWCNPISGHATLYWYQQILGQGPKLLIQFQNNGVVDDSQLPKDRFSAERLKGVDSTLKIQPAKLEDSAVYLCASSLYGSSGANVLTFGAGSRLTVL.

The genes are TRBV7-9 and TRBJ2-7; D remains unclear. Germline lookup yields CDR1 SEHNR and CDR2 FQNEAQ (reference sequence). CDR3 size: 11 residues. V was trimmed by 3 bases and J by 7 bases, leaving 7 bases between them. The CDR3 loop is CASSFGREQYF. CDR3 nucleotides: TGTGCCAGCAGCTTTGGCAGGGAGCAGTACTTC.

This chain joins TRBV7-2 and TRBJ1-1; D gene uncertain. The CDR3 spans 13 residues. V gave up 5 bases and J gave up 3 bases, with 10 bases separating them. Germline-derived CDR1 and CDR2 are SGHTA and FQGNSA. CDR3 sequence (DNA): TGTGCCAGCAGCAGAACGGGGTACACTGAAGCTTTCTTT. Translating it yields CASSRTGYTEAFF.

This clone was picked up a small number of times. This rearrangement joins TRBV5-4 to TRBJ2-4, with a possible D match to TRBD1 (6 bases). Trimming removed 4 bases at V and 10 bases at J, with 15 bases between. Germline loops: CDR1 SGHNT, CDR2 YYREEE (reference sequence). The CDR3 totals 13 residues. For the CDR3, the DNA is TGTGCCAGCAGCGTTGATGCGAGGGGGATTCAGTACTTC. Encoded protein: CASSVDARGIQYF.

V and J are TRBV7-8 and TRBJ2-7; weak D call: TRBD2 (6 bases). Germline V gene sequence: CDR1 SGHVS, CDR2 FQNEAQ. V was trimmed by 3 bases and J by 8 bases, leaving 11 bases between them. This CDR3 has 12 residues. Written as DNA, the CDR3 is TGTGCCAGCAGCTTTATCGGGAGTCAGCAGTACTTC. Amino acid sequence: CASSFIGSQQYF.

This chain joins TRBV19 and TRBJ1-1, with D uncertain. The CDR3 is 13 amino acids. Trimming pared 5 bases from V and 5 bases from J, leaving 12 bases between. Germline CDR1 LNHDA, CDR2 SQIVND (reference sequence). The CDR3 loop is CASSQMRVTEAFF. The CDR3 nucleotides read TGTGCCAGTAGTCAGATGAGGGTAACTGAAGCTTTCTTT.

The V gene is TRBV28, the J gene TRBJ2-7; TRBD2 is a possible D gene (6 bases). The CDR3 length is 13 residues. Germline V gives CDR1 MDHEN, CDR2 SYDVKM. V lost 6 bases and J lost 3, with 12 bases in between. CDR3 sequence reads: CASRGAGLYEQYF. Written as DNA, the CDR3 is TGTGCCAGCAGAGGGGCGGGGCTCTACGAGCAGTACTTC. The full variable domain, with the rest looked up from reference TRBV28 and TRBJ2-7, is DVKVTQSSRYLVKRTGEKVFLECVQDMDHENMFWYRQDPGLGLRLIYFSYDVKMKEKGDIPEGYSVSREKKERFSLILESASTNQTSMYLCASRGAGLYEQYFGPGTRLTVT.

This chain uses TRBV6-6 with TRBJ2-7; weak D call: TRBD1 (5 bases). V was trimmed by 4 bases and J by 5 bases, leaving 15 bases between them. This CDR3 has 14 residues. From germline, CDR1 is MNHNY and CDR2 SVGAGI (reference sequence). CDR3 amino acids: CASSSPSRVHEQYF. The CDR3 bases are TGTGCCAGCAGTTCCCCGAGCAGGGTCCACGAGCAGTACTTC.

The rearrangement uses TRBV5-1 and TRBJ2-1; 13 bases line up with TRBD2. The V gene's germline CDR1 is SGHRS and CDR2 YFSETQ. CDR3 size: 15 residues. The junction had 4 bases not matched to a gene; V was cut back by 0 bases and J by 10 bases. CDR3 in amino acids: CASSLAATSGREQFF. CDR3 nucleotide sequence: TGCGCCAGCAGCTTGGCCGCGACTAGCGGGAGGGAGCAGTTCTTC. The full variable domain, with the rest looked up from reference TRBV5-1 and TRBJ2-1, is KAGVTQTPRYLIKTRGQQVTLSCSPISGHRSVSWYQQTPGQGLQFLFEYFSETQRNKGNFPGRFSGRQFSNSRSEMNVSTLELGDSALYLCASSLAATSGREQFFGPGTRLTVL.

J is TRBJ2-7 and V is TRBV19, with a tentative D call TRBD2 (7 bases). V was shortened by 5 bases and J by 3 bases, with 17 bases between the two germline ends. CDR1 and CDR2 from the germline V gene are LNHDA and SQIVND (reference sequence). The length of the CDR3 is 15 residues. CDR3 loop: CASSRRGQSLYEQYF. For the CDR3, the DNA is TGTGCCAGTAGTCGGCGGGGGCAGTCCCTCTACGAGCAGTACTTC.

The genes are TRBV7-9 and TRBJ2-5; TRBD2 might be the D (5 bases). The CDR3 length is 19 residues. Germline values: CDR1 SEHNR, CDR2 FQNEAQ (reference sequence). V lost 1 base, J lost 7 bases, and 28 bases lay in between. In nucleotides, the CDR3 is TGTGCCAGCAGCTTAGAAGGTGGGAGCTCTTTAGCAACGCGAGTGACCCAGTACTTC. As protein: CASSLEGGSSLATRVTQYF.

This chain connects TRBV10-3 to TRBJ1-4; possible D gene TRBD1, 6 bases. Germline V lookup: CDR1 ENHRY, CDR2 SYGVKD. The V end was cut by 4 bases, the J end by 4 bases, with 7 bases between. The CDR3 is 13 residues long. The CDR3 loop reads CAISGGHNEKLFF. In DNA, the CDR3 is TGTGCCATCAGTGGGGGACATAATGAAAAACTGTTTTTT.

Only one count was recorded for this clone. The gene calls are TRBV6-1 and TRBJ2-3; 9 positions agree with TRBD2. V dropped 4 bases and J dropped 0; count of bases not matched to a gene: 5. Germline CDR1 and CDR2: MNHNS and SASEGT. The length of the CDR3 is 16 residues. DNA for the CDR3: TGTGCCAGCAGTGGATCGAGCGGGAGGAGCACAGATACGCAGTATTTT. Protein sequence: CASSGSSGRSTDTQYF.

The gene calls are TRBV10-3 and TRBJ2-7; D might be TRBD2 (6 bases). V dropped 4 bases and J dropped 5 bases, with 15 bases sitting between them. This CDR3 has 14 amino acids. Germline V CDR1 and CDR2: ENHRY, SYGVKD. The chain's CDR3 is CAISVGGTGDEQYF. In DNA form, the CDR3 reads TGTGCCATCAGTGTAGGAGGGACTGGCGACGAGCAGTACTTC.

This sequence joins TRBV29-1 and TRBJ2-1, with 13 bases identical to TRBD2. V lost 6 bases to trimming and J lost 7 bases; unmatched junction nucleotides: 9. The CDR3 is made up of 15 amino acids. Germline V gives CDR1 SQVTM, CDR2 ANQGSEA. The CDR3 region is CSVSTGTSGANEQFF. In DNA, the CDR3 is TGCAGCGTATCTACCGGGACTAGCGGGGCGAATGAGCAGTTCTTC.

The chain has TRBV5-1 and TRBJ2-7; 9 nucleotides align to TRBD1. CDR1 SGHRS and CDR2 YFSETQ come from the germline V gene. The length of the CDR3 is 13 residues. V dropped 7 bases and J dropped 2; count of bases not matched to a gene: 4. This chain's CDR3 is CASRRDRAYEQYF. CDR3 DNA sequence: TGCGCCAGCCGACGGGACAGGGCCTACGAGCAGTACTTC.

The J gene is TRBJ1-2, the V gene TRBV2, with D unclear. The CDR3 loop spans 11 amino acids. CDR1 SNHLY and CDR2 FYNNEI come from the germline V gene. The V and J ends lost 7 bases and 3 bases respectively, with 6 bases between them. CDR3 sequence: CASIGDYGYTF. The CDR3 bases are TGTGCCAGCATTGGAGACTATGGCTACACCTTC.

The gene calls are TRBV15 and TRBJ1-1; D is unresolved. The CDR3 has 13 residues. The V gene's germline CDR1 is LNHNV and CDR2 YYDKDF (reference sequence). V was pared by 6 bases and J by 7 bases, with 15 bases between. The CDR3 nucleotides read TGTGCCACCAGTCCTGTACCCGGAGTTGAAGCTTTCTTT. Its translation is CATSPVPGVEAFF. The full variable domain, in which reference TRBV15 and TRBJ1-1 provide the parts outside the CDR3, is DAMVIQNPRYQVTQFGKPVTLSCSQTLNHNVMYWYQQKSSQAPKLLFHYYDKDFNNEADTPDNFQSRRPNTSFCFLDIRSPGLGDTAMYLCATSPVPGVEAFFGQGTRLTVV.

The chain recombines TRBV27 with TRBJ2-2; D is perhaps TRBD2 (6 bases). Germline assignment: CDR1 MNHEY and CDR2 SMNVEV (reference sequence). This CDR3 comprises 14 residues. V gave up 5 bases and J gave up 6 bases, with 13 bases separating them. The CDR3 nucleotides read TGTGCCAGCAGTCCCCGACTAGTTCCCGGGGAGCTGTTTTTT. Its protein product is CASSPRLVPGELFF.

Here the CDR3 reads CASSLGSAGNEQFF. CDR3 coding DNA: TGTGCCAGCAGCTTAGGCTCGGCGGGCAATGAGCAGTTCTTC. The rearrangement links TRBV7-9 to TRBJ2-1, with TRBD2 as a possible D gene (5 bases). Germline loops: CDR1 SEHNR, CDR2 FQNEAQ (reference sequence). Trimming took off 1 base at V and 6 bases at J, with 10 bases between the two ends. The CDR3 extends over 14 amino acids.

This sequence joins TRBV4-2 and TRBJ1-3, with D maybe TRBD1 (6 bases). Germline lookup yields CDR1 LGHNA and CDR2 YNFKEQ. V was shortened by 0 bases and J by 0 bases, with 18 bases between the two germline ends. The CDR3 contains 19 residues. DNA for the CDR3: TGTGCCAGCAGCCAAGATGTTGGGGACACCCTTCCCTCTGGAAACACCATATATTTT. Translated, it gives CASSQDVGDTLPSGNTIYF.

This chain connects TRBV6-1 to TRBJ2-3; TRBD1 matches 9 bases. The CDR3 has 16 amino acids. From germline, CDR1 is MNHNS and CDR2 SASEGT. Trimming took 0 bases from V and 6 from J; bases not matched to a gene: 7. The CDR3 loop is CASSEANRGLSDTQYF. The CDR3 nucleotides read TGTGCCAGCAGTGAAGCAAACAGGGGGCTATCGGATACGCAGTATTTT.

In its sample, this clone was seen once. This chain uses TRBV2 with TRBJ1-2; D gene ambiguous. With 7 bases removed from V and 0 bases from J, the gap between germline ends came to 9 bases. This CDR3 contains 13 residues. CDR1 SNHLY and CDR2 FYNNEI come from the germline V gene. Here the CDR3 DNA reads TGTGCCAGCATAGAGGGAGCTAACTATGGCTACACCTTC. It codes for CASIEGANYGYTF.

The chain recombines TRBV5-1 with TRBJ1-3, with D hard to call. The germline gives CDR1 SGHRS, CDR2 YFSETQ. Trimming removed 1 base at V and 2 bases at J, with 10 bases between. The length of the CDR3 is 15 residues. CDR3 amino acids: CASSLIGSTGNTIYF. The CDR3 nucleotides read TGCGCCAGCAGCTTGATAGGGAGCACTGGAAACACCATATATTTT.

The CDR3 region is CASSYSGTYNEQFF. The CDR3, as DNA: TGTGCCAGCAGTTACTCCGGGACCTACAATGAGCAGTTCTTC. This chain joins TRBV6-6 and TRBJ2-1; weak D call: TRBD2 (5 bases). Germline assignment: CDR1 MNHNY and CDR2 SVGAGI (reference sequence). Trimming removed 0 bases from V and 2 bases from J, with 5 bases in between. CDR3 length: 14 amino acids.

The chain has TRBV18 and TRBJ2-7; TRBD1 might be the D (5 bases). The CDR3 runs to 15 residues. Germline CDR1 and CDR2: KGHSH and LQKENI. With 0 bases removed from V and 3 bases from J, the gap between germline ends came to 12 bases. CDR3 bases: TGTGCCAGCTCACCACCCACAGGAAAAGACTACGAGCAGTACTTC. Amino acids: CASSPPTGKDYEQYF.

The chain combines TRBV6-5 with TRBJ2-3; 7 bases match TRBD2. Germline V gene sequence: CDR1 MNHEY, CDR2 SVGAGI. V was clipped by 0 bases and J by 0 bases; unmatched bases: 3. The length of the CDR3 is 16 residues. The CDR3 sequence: CASSYSAGASTDTQYF. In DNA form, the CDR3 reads TGTGCCAGCAGTTACTCTGCGGGAGCTAGCACAGATACGCAGTATTTT.

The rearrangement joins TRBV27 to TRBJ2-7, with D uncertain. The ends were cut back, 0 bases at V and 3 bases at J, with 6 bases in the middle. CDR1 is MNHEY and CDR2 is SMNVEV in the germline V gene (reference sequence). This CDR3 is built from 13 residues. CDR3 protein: CASSLSTNYEQYF. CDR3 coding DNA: TGTGCCAGCAGTTTATCGACAAACTACGAGCAGTACTTC.